These T cell receptor beta chains were read from a single sample in a study of identical twins. From the 5' RACE reads, TCRdb called clonotypes with MiXCR, one entry per CDR3 protein. The top ten clones hold about 0.48% of a sample with about 530,000 distinct CDR3 sequences, approximately 20% of them seen once. The same data also contributed to another study, on yellow fever vaccine responses in identical twins.

The sample was CD4+ T cells sorted from blood. These receptors came from a woman aged 18-30 years in good health. CDR3s include the opening cysteine and the closing phenylalanine or tryptophan. D genes are given only for firm matches. Clone size, where shown, is once, few, many, or a class for clones that have expanded.

J: TRBJ2-7
V: TRBV12-3/TRBV12-4
size: many
D: TRBD2
DNA: TGTGCCAGCAGTTTAGGTCTAGCGGGAGGCGAGCAGTACTTC
CDR3: CASSLGLAGGEQYF

J: TRBJ2-3
V: TRBV10-2
size: -
D: TRBD2
DNA: TGCGCCAGCAAGATCGGCGGGAGATCAGATACGCAGTATTTT
CDR3: CASKIGGRSDTQYF

J: TRBJ1-5
V: TRBV9
size: once
D: -
DNA: TGTGCCAGCAGCGTAGGGACAGTAAATCAGCCCCAGCATTTT
CDR3: CASSVGTVNQPQHF

J: TRBJ2-5
V: TRBV12-3/TRBV12-4
size: few
D: -
DNA: TGTGCCAGCAGTATATACCGAAAAGAGACCCAGTACTTC
CDR3: CASSIYRKETQYF

J: TRBJ2-7
V: TRBV12-3/TRBV12-4
size: -
D: TRBD1
DNA: TGTGCCAGCAGTGTATCAACCGGGACAGGCTCCTACGAGCAGTACTTC
CDR3: CASSVSTGTGSYEQYF

J: TRBJ2-1
V: TRBV4-1
size: few
D: -
DNA: TGCGCCAGCAGCCTCACTGAGGGCTTAACCTCCTACAATGAGCAGTTCTTC
CDR3: CASSLTEGLTSYNEQFF

J: TRBJ2-1
V: TRBV7-9
size: -
D: TRBD2
DNA: TGTGCCAGCAGCTTTCCTAGCGGGAGAGGCGGCTACAATGAGCAGTTCTTC
CDR3: CASSFPSGRGGYNEQFF

J: TRBJ2-3
V: TRBV15
size: many
D: -
DNA: TGTGCCACCAGCAGATCCCCCCAGGGTTGGGATACGCAGTATTTT
CDR3: CATSRSPQGWDTQYF

J: TRBJ2-1
V: TRBV20-1
size: -
D: TRBD1
DNA: TGCAGTGCTAGATACTCCGGGACAGGGGCGGCGAATGAGCAGTTCTTC
CDR3: CSARYSGTGAANEQFF

J: TRBJ2-7
V: TRBV7-2
size: -
D: TRBD2
DNA: TGTGCCAGCAGCCGAGCGGGAGGGCCTTACGAGCAGTACTTC
CDR3: CASSRAGGPYEQYF

J: TRBJ2-7
V: TRBV12-3/TRBV12-4
size: -
D: -
DNA: TGTGCCAGCAGTCCCCAGACAGGCCCCTACGAGCAGTACTTC
CDR3: CASSPQTGPYEQYF

J: TRBJ2-7
V: TRBV6-1
size: few
D: TRBD2
DNA: TGTGCCAGCAGCCGACTAGCGGGACTAGCGGAGCAGTACTTC
CDR3: CASSRLAGLAEQYF

J: TRBJ2-2
V: TRBV12-3/TRBV12-4
size: -
D: TRBD2
DNA: TGTGCCAGCAGTTTAGGTAGCGGGGGTTATCGGACCGGGGAGCTGTTTTTT
CDR3: CASSLGSGGYRTGELFF

J: TRBJ2-2
V: TRBV12-3/TRBV12-4
size: many
D: TRBD1
DNA: TGTGCCAGCAGTCCACAGGGGGCCGGGGAGCTGTTTTTT
CDR3: CASSPQGAGELFF

J: TRBJ2-1
V: TRBV24-1
size: few
D: TRBD1
DNA: TGTGCCACCAGTGACAGCCCAGGGGGCGCGGGATACAATGAGCAGTTCTTC
CDR3: CATSDSPGGAGYNEQFF

J: TRBJ2-1
V: TRBV20-1
size: -
D: TRBD2
DNA: TGCAGTGCTAGCGCGAAGAAGCGGGACTCCTACAATGAGCAGTTCTTC
CDR3: CSASAKKRDSYNEQFF

J: TRBJ2-1
V: TRBV6-6
size: few
D: TRBD1
DNA: TGTGCCAGCAGCCGGACAGGAAACAATGAGCAGTTCTTC
CDR3: CASSRTGNNEQFF

J: TRBJ1-3
V: TRBV28
size: few
D: -
DNA: TGTGCCAGCAGTCCCCTGACATCGGTTGGAAACACCATATATTTT
CDR3: CASSPLTSVGNTIYF

J: TRBJ2-3
V: TRBV5-1
size: -
D: -
DNA: TGCGCCAGCACCGTAGCGGACCGCACAGATACGCAGTATTTT
CDR3: CASTVADRTDTQYF

J: TRBJ2-3
V: TRBV28
size: few
D: -
DNA: TGTGCCAGCAATTACGGGATTCACGATACGCAGTATTTT
CDR3: CASNYGIHDTQYF

J: TRBJ2-3
V: TRBV7-8
size: few
D: TRBD2
DNA: TGTGCCAGCAGCCCGACAGTAAGACTAGCAGCCGATACGCAGTATTTT
CDR3: CASSPTVRLAADTQYF

J: TRBJ2-1
V: TRBV10-3
size: few
D: TRBD2
DNA: TGTGCCATCAGTGTGACACCGGGCGATTTTAGCGGGGACAATGAGCAGTTCTTC
CDR3: CAISVTPGDFSGDNEQFF